This TCR beta chain was sequenced in a study of blood T cell repertoires in COVID-19. Study context: From T cells, B-cell-depleted T cells, or PBMCs came the material, which was cDNA or gDNA.

The age range of participants was 18 to 89 years, with residence in about two dozen US areas. Per the authors' pipeline: Estimated nucleated cell counts came from reference gene primer amplification. Only in-frame clones appear in the TCRdb table, and some are missing; sequencing was by immunoSEQ multiplex PCR. That table supplies the V and J calls and clone size; D and trimming were determined from the DNA. In the table there are 200,000 to 250,000 clones, under 90% of which are singletons. Per germline, CDR1 LNHDA and CDR2 SQIVND (reference sequence). The length of the CDR3 is 16 residues. Trimming took 1 base from V and 0 from J, leaving 11 bases between them. This clone was detected ten times or more.

Sequenced input: PBMCs or T cells enriched from blood (not recorded which). The genes are TRBV19 and TRBJ2-3, with TRBD1 as a possible D gene (6 bases). This sequence was found in a man in his 60s who had recovered from COVID-19. The CDR3 here is CASSIAGRGSTDTQYF. The CDR3 DNA follows: TGTGCCAGTAGTATAGCGGGCAGGGGTAGCACAGATACGCAGTATTTT.